Below are 25 T cell receptor beta chains sequenced from a single sample in a study of vaccination and CD4 T cells after COVID-19. The treatment is: roughly 10-day PBMC culture with coronavirus spike peptide pools or control peptides (ViraFEST assay). Sequencing of DNA taken from cultured CD4+ T cells relied on the Oncomine TCR Beta short-read assay. Using its own MiXCR run on the PCR reads, TCRdb lists one record per CDR3 protein. The sample includes 7,000 to 9,500 distinct CDR3 sequences, 55% to 70% of them seen just once. Their antigens are not known. Material: cultured CD4+ T cells from blood, obtained after SARS-CoV-2 vaccination. Receptor source: a human donor with COVID-19.

The chain recombines TRBV6-5 with TRBJ2-1, with TRBD2 matching over 12 bases. CDR3 length: 16 residues. Per the germline V gene, CDR1 is MNHEY and CDR2 is SVGAGI. V lost 2 bases and J lost 7; bases outside the gene matches: 6. Written as DNA, the CDR3 is TGTGCCAGCAGTTACGGGTTACTAGCGGGGGGTAATGAGCAGTTCTTC. Residues: CASSYGLLAGGNEQFF.

The chain recombines TRBV20-1 with TRBJ1-4, with D uncertain. Germline V gene lookup returns CDR1 DFQATT and CDR2 SNEGSKA (reference sequence). V was clipped by 0 bases and J by 0 bases, with 2 bases between them. The CDR3 contains 13 residues. The CDR3 DNA follows: TGCAGTGCTAGAGATGCAACTAATGAAAAACTGTTTTTT. Translation: CSARDATNEKLFF.

This sequence joins TRBV7-2 and TRBJ1-2; unclear D gene. CDR1 and CDR2 from the germline V gene are SGHTA and FQGNSA. This CDR3 has 14 residues. V lost 7 bases to trimming and J lost 8 bases, with 20 bases between them. CDR3 coding DNA: TGTGCCAGCACCCTTAGTAGGGTTCCTGGGGGCTACACCTTC. Translated: CASTLSRVPGGYTF.

V usage is TRBV7-2 and J usage is TRBJ2-7; 7 bases are shared with TRBD1. This CDR3 comprises 13 residues. V shed 5 bases, J shed 6 bases, and the junction held 7 bases outside the gene matches. The germline V gene has CDR1 SGHTA and CDR2 FQGNSA. This CDR3 is CASSKTGNGEQYF. DNA for the CDR3: TGTGCCAGCAGCAAGACAGGGAATGGCGAGCAGTACTTC.

V gene TRBV20-1 combines with J gene TRBJ1-2, with 11 bases matching TRBD1. V trimming: 7 bases; J trimming: 4 bases; junction bases outside the gene matches: 5. This CDR3 is built from 13 residues. In germline, CDR1 is DFQATT, CDR2 SNEGSKA (reference sequence). The CDR3 DNA reads as TGCAGTGTTCGGACAGGGGGCGTCTATGGCTACACCTTC. This translates into CSVRTGGVYGYTF.

This sequence joins TRBV7-2 and TRBJ2-3; no clear D. CDR1 is SGHTA and CDR2 is FQGNSA in the germline V gene. V was shortened by 7 bases and J by 4 bases, with 12 bases between the two germline ends. This CDR3 comprises 13 residues. The CDR3 DNA is TGTGCCAGCACCACTTACTCTTCAGATACGCAGTATTTT. It encodes CASTTYSSDTQYF. The variable domain in full, completed from reference TRBV7-2 and TRBJ2-3, reads GAGVSQSPSNKVTEKGKDVELRCDPISGHTALYWYRQSLGQGLEFLIYFQGNSAPDKSGLPSDRFSAERTGGSVSTLTIQRTQQEDSAVYLCASTTYSSDTQYFGPGTRLTVL.

The J gene is TRBJ1-2, the V gene TRBV30, with 7 bases aligning to TRBD1. The trim removed 3 bases at V and 5 bases at J, leaving 9 bases unmatched. The CDR3 is made up of 14 amino acids. Germline assignment: CDR1 GTSNPN and CDR2 SVGIG (reference sequence). The CDR3 DNA sequence: TGTGCCTGGAGCTACGGACAGGCTGATTATGGCTACACCTTC. This encodes CAWSYGQADYGYTF.

The chain is built from TRBV6-1 and TRBJ1-1; a weak D match, TRBD1 (5 bases). Per the germline V gene, CDR1 is MNHNS and CDR2 is SASEGT. CDR3 length equals 15 residues. With 6 bases removed from V and 3 bases from J, the gap between germline ends came to 17 bases. CDR3 bases: TGTGCCAGCAGCCGCCGGGACCCCGGGTACACTGAAGCTTTCTTT. As protein: CASSRRDPGYTEAFF.

A few counts support this clonotype. The V gene is TRBV2, the J gene TRBJ1-5; no firm D call. The germline V and J ends were trimmed by 4 bases and 2 bases, with 9 bases remaining between them. Germline-derived CDR1 and CDR2 are SNHLY and FYNNEI. The length of the CDR3 is 14 residues. CDR3 amino acids: CASSVSGGNQPQHF. The CDR3 DNA is TGTGCCAGCAGTGTATCCGGGGGCAATCAGCCCCAGCATTTT.

This clonotype was counted between two and nine times. The rearrangement links TRBV20-1 to TRBJ1-5; D is unclear. The CDR3 spans 14 residues. Deletions cut 3 bases from V and 0 bases from J, with 9 bases between. CDR1 is DFQATT and CDR2 is SNEGSKA in the germline V gene (reference sequence). CDR3 coding DNA: TGCAGTGCTAGTCGAGGAAATAGCAATCAGCCCCAGCATTTT. Translated, it gives CSASRGNSNQPQHF.

This clonotype has just a few counts. V gene TRBV15 combines with J gene TRBJ2-5, with TRBD1 as a possible D gene (5 bases). The CDR3 spans 13 residues. Germline V gives CDR1 LNHNV, CDR2 YYDKDF (reference sequence). V lost 2 bases to trimming and J lost 5 bases, with 9 bases between them. This CDR3 reads CATSRQGTETQYF. The CDR3 DNA is TGTGCCACCAGCAGACAGGGAACGGAGACCCAGTACTTC.

V gene TRBV19 combines with J gene TRBJ1-1; D perhaps matches TRBD1 (6 bases). Trimming removed 5 bases at V and 5 bases at J, with 9 bases between. The CDR3 runs 12 residues. Germline V lookup: CDR1 LNHDA, CDR2 SQIVND (reference sequence). The CDR3 region is CASSYRVTEAFF. For the CDR3, the DNA is TGTGCCAGTAGTTACAGGGTAACTGAAGCTTTCTTT.

CDR3 region: CASSMEDRGHEQYF. CDR3 DNA sequence: TGTGCCAGTAGTATGGAGGACAGGGGACACGAGCAGTACTTC. This chain links TRBV19 with TRBJ2-7; 9 nucleotides line up with TRBD1. Trimming removed 3 bases from V and 5 bases from J; junction bases left unmatched: 5. There are 14 residues in the CDR3. CDR1 and CDR2 from the germline V gene are LNHDA and SQIVND (reference sequence).

The CDR3 nucleotides are TGTGCCAGCAGTCGGACAGGGGCAAACTATGGCTACACCTTC. Its translation: CASSRTGANYGYTF. The chain recombines TRBV6-1 with TRBJ1-2, with 9 positions matching TRBD1. The CDR3 totals 14 residues. Germline V gene lookup returns CDR1 MNHNS and CDR2 SASEGT. V trimming: 5 bases; J trimming: 2 bases; junction bases outside the gene matches: 3.

This chain links TRBV4-1 with TRBJ1-6; a possible D gene is TRBD1 (6 bases). The CDR3 is made up of 16 amino acids. CDR1 is MGHRA, CDR2 YSYEKL, per germline. V lost 0 bases and J 6 bases, leaving 12 bases between the germline ends. DNA for the CDR3: TGCGCCAGCAGCCAAGAGGCCGGCAGGGGTAATTCACCCCTCCACTTT. Translating gives CASSQEAGRGNSPLHF.

The chain joins TRBV20-1 to TRBJ1-5; the D gene is possibly TRBD1 (5 bases). V was pared by 6 bases and J by 5 bases, with 8 bases between. Looked up from germline, CDR1 is DFQATT and CDR2 is SNEGSKA (reference sequence). There are 11 residues in the CDR3. CDR3: CSAGGHQPQHF. The CDR3 DNA sequence: TGCAGTGCGGGGGGTCATCAGCCCCAGCATTTT.

This clonotype was seen a handful of times. The chain employs TRBV20-1 and TRBJ2-7; D uncertain. The CDR3 contains 13 residues. The V gene lost 1 base and the J gene lost 4 bases, with 11 bases spanning the gap. Germline loops: CDR1 DFQATT, CDR2 SNEGSKA (reference sequence). CDR3 residues: CSARAGSSYEQYF. The CDR3 nucleotides read TGCAGTGCTAGAGCTGGCAGTTCGTACGAGCAGTACTTC.

The CDR3 nucleotides are TGCAGTGCTAGAGATGCCACGGCCTGGTCCCAGCATTTT. It is translated as CSARDATAWSQHF. The rearrangement joins TRBV20-1 to TRBJ1-5; unclear D gene. Germline V gene lookup returns CDR1 DFQATT and CDR2 SNEGSKA (reference sequence). V lost 0 bases and J 11 bases, leaving 14 bases between the germline ends. The CDR3 has 13 residues.

The V call is TRBV5-8, the J call TRBJ2-7, with D possibly being TRBD1 (6 bases). From germline, CDR1 is SGHTS and CDR2 YDEGEE. With 2 bases removed from V and 2 bases from J, the gap between germline ends came to 11 bases. The CDR3 has 14 amino acids. The CDR3 is CASSFGTLTYEQYF. The CDR3 coding sequence is TGTGCCAGCAGCTTCGGGACATTGACCTACGAGCAGTACTTC.

This chain connects TRBV28 to TRBJ1-5; D is uncertain. Germline-derived CDR1 and CDR2 are MDHEN and SYDVKM. This CDR3 is 15 amino acids long. Trimming cost V 5 bases and J 7 bases, with 18 bases left between them. The CDR3: CASSPMPRNGQPQHF. CDR3 in DNA: TGTGCCAGCAGTCCCATGCCCAGAAACGGACAGCCCCAGCATTTT.

Comments on this clonotype: Sequence at one end of the junction differs from germline and may be a read error. The chain employs TRBV11-3 and TRBJ2-7; D gene unclear. Germline CDR1 is SGHNT and CDR2 is YENEEA. The CDR3 runs 15 residues. The CDR3 DNA follows: TGTGCCAGCAGCAAAGGAGCGTCAAGCTCCTACGAGCAGCACTTC. Its translation is CASSKGASSSYEQHF.

This clonotype showed up just a few times. The gene calls are TRBV6-2 or TRBV6-3 and TRBJ1-5; D is unclear. The V gene's germline CDR1 is MNHEY and CDR2 SVGEGT. The CDR3 length is 11 residues. Between the trimmed V and J ends, which lost 2 bases and 9 bases, there was a span of 5 bases. The CDR3 sequence: CASSYKGPQHF. The CDR3, as DNA: TGTGCCAGCAGTTACAAGGGGCCCCAGCATTTT.

This clonotype was counted only a few times. The genes are TRBV27 and TRBJ2-5; TRBD1 agrees at 8 bases. The CDR3 covers 15 residues. V was pared by 1 base and J by 5 bases, with 6 bases of the junction left unmatched. Germline CDR1 and CDR2: MNHEY and SMNVEV (reference sequence). CDR3 sequence reads: CASSLFQGARETQYF. CDR3 in DNA: TGTGCCAGCAGTTTATTCCAGGGGGCGAGGGAGACCCAGTACTTC.

This clonotype was seen a few times. The J gene is TRBJ1-2, the V gene TRBV11-1; the match to TRBD1 covers 7 bases. CDR1 SGHAT and CDR2 FQDESV come from the germline V gene (reference sequence). With 5 bases clipped from V and 6 bases from J, the junction kept 15 bases outside the gene matches. The CDR3 covers 16 residues. CDR3 loop: CASSQRTGPTENGYTF. The CDR3 bases are TGTGCCAGCAGCCAAAGGACAGGACCTACGGAGAATGGCTACACCTTC.

As for this clonotype: At one end the junction does not follow the germline gene, possibly because of a read error. V gene TRBV2 combines with J gene TRBJ1-5; D is perhaps TRBD1 (6 bases). The germline V gene has CDR1 SNHLY and CDR2 FYNNEI. CDR3 length: 14 residues. The DNA for the CDR3 is TGTGCCAGCAGTGTATCCGGGGGCAATCAGCCCCGGCATTTT. It codes for CASSVSGGNQPRHF.